This entry lists 18 T cell receptor beta chains sequenced from one sample in a study of cytomegalovirus exposure and HLA in healthy donors. PCR involved 60 Vbeta and 13 Jbeta primers. Sequencing used immunoSEQ multiplex PCR; TCRdb keeps in-frame clones, though not all of them. The data show 150,000 to 200,000 clones, 75% to 85% seen once. Sequencing was carried out using PBMCs. These receptors originate from a woman aged 25 to 45 in good health and CMV-seronegative.

This clone has just one count. The chain carries TRBV9 and TRBJ1-2; the D is unclear. Germline lookup yields CDR1 SGDLS and CDR2 YYNGEE. Trimming cost V 2 bases and J 0 bases, with 11 bases left between them. The CDR3 is 15 residues long. Here the CDR3 DNA reads TGTGCCAGCAGCGTCCCGGGAACTCCTAACTATGGCTACACCTTC. It encodes CASSVPGTPNYGYTF.

This clone appeared once. The chain recombines TRBV5-6 with TRBJ1-2; 7 nucleotides line up with TRBD1. Per the germline V gene, CDR1 is SGHDT and CDR2 is YYEEEE. The V gene end was trimmed by 0 bases and the J gene end by 0 bases; junction bases not matched to a gene: 5. The CDR3 length is 16 residues. The CDR3 spells CASSLARQGPNYGYTF. The CDR3 DNA reads TGTGCCAGCAGCTTGGCTCGACAGGGACCTAACTATGGCTACACCTTC.

In this sample, this clone turned up a few times. The V gene is TRBV5-4, the J gene TRBJ2-7; D is uncertain. V was cut by 3 bases and J by 6 bases, with 7 bases left in between. Germline V gene data show CDR1 as SGHNT and CDR2 as YYREEE (reference sequence). The CDR3 is 11 residues long. The CDR3 bases are TGTGCCAGCAGCTCTTACACCGAGCAGTACTTC. It translates to CASSSYTEQYF.

V and J are TRBV10-3 and TRBJ2-3; 8 nucleotides match TRBD2. The germline V gene has CDR1 ENHRY and CDR2 SYGVKD. The CDR3 runs 14 residues. With V trimmed by 4 bases and J by 6 bases, 6 bases remained unmatched. The CDR3 sequence is CAISGSGRSDTQYF. CDR3 in DNA: TGTGCCATCAGTGGGAGCGGGAGATCCGATACGCAGTATTTT.

The chain carries TRBV7-9 and TRBJ2-7; a weak D match, TRBD1 (5 bases). Germline V gene data show CDR1 as SEHNR and CDR2 as FQNEAQ (reference sequence). This CDR3 spans 14 amino acids. V lost 6 bases and J lost 1, with 13 bases in between. DNA for the CDR3: TGTGCCAGCAGTGCTCAGGGTCCGTCCTACGAGCAGTACTTC. Its translation: CASSAQGPSYEQYF.

In DNA form, the CDR3 reads TGCGCCAGCAGCCAAGATCACACAGGGGGGCAGTACTTC. Protein: CASSQDHTGGQYF. The V call is TRBV4-3, the J call TRBJ2-7, with 8 bases identical to TRBD1. Germline CDR1 reads LGHNA; CDR2 reads YSLEER. The CDR3 sequence is 13 residues long. V lost 0 bases and J lost 9; bases outside the gene matches: 4.

The rearrangement uses TRBV19 and TRBJ2-7; 8 bases agree with TRBD1. CDR1 is LNHDA and CDR2 is SQIVND in the germline V gene (reference sequence). The V and J ends lost 5 bases and 3 bases, in that order; junction bases with no gene match: 6. The CDR3 has 14 amino acids. This CDR3 reads CASSGGQDFYEQYF. CDR3 coding DNA: TGTGCCAGTAGTGGGGGACAGGACTTCTACGAGCAGTACTTC.

V usage is TRBV5-5 and J usage is TRBJ1-5; D not resolved. Between the trimmed V and J ends, which lost 0 bases and 0 bases, there was a span of 7 bases. The CDR3 extends over 15 amino acids. CDR1 is SGHKS, CDR2 YYEKEE, per germline (reference sequence). CDR3 amino acids: CASSLGENSNQPQHF. DNA for the CDR3: TGTGCCAGCAGCTTGGGTGAGAATAGCAATCAGCCCCAGCATTTT.

The rearrangement links TRBV7-9 to TRBJ2-7; the D gene is possibly TRBD2 (5 bases). The germline CDR1 and CDR2 sequences are SEHNR and FQNEAQ (reference sequence). V was pared by 5 bases and J by 2 bases, with 16 bases between. This CDR3 comprises 15 residues. The CDR3 nucleotides read TGTGCCAGCAGCCCAAGGAGCGTCGGGACCTACGAGCAGTACTTC. Translating it yields CASSPRSVGTYEQYF.

This chain connects TRBV27 to TRBJ1-4, with D possibly matching TRBD1 (5 bases). CDR3 length: 16 residues. Germline loops: CDR1 MNHEY, CDR2 SMNVEV (reference sequence). Trimming took off 3 bases at V and 4 bases at J, with 15 bases between the two ends. The CDR3 DNA reads as TGTGCCAGCAGTTTGACAGAGCCTGACGTTAATGAAAAACTGTTTTTT. This codes for CASSLTEPDVNEKLFF.

This rearrangement joins TRBV10-3 to TRBJ1-5; possibly TRBD1 for D (5 bases). This CDR3 has 13 amino acids. From germline, CDR1 is ENHRY and CDR2 SYGVKD. V was shortened by 11 bases and J by 0 bases, with 11 bases between the two germline ends. CDR3 sequence: CASGGDSNQPQHF. The CDR3 DNA reads TGTGCCTCGGGGGGGGATAGCAATCAGCCCCAGCATTTT.

Of note for this clone: The sample has other DNA sequences that encode this CDR3 too. This chain joins TRBV4-1 and TRBJ2-5; 9 nucleotides match TRBD1. The J segment lost 5 bases and the V segment lost 3 bases, leaving 10 bases of the junction unmatched. Germline values: CDR1 MGHRA, CDR2 YSYEKL. The CDR3 is 16 amino acids. The CDR3 coding sequence is TGCGCCAGCAGCCAGGCTTTGGGACAGGGTGTGGAGACCCAGTACTTC. Translation: CASSQALGQGVETQYF.

The chain uses TRBV10-3 and TRBJ1-1; possible D gene TRBD1, 6 bases. Trimming removed 9 bases at V and 0 bases at J, with 11 bases between. CDR3 length equals 13 residues. Germline V gives CDR1 ENHRY, CDR2 SYGVKD. Written as DNA, the CDR3 is TGTGCCATACAGGGTTTCATGAACACTGAAGCTTTCTTT. Translated, it gives CAIQGFMNTEAFF.

V and J are TRBV27 and TRBJ2-5, with 11 bases fitting TRBD2. There are 15 residues in the CDR3. After removal of 5 bases from V and 9 bases from J, the junction contained 11 bases not matched to a gene. Germline CDR1 is MNHEY and CDR2 is SMNVEV (reference sequence). CDR3 coding DNA: TGTGCCAGCAGTCAACCGGGACTAGCGGTCCGGGCCCAGTACTTC. This sequence encodes CASSQPGLAVRAQYF.

The chain joins TRBV5-1 to TRBJ2-2; no clear D gene. The CDR3 extends over 13 amino acids. The V gene lost 4 bases and the J gene lost 4 bases, with 8 bases spanning the gap. The germline V gene encodes CDR1 SGHRS and CDR2 YFSETQ. As DNA, the CDR3 is TGCGCCAGCAGCCAGACACGCACCGGGGAGCTGTTTTTT. Its translation: CASSQTRTGELFF.

The V gene is TRBV25-1, the J gene TRBJ2-7; 10 bases map to TRBD1. Germline-derived CDR1 and CDR2 are MGHDK and SYGVNS. The CDR3 is 14 amino acids. J gave up 5 bases and V 3 bases, and 4 bases lay outside the gene matches. The DNA for the CDR3 is TGTGCCAGCAGTGAGGGACAGGGGAAGAACGAGCAGTACTTC. Translated, it gives CASSEGQGKNEQYF.

The chain joins TRBV11-2 to TRBJ2-1; D unclear. V was trimmed by 1 base and J by 8 bases, leaving 9 bases between them. CDR3 length: 13 amino acids. Per the germline V gene, CDR1 is SGHAT and CDR2 is FQNNGV. This CDR3 reads CASSLGQAHEQFF. CDR3 nucleotides: TGTGCCAGCAGCTTAGGCCAGGCACATGAGCAGTTCTTC.

The rearrangement uses TRBV18 and TRBJ2-7, with D maybe TRBD2 (6 bases). There are 14 residues in the CDR3. Germline assignment: CDR1 KGHSH and CDR2 LQKENI. Trimming shortened V by 2 bases and J by 5 bases, and 13 bases separated the two germline ends. The CDR3 reads CASSPKLAVDEQYF. Here the CDR3 DNA reads TGTGCCAGCTCACCAAAACTAGCAGTCGACGAGCAGTACTTC.